This paragraph reports one TCR beta chain. As yet, its antigen is unknown. The sample is drawn from a study of lymphopenia after photon versus proton radiotherapy. Whole-study findings and limits: Post-nadir diversity loss with photons came from oligoclonal expansion, particularly CD8+ Temra cells. Proton therapy kept repertoires fairly stable, unlike photons, which gained effector/memory cells.

This CDR3 spans 15 amino acids. The germline CDR1 and CDR2 sequences are SEHNR and FQNEAQ (reference sequence). V dropped 1 base and J dropped 4 bases, with 12 bases sitting between them. Sequencing used immunoSEQ multiplex PCR; TCRdb keeps in-frame clones, though not all of them. The repertoire holds about 50,000 clones, with 92% as singletons. The clonotype originates from a woman in her forties with cholangiocarcinoma. V is TRBV7-9 and J is TRBJ2-3; D uncertain. Here the sequenced sample was peripheral blood, taken from a patient treated with photon-based radiotherapy. CDR3 in amino acids: CASSLEDAPADTQYF. The DNA for the CDR3 is TGTGCCAGCAGCTTAGAGGACGCTCCGGCAGATACGCAGTATTTT.